One sample yielded the 28 T cell receptor beta chains listed below, sequenced in a study of PD-1 blockade in classical Hodgkin lymphoma. Assay used: immunoSEQ multiplex PCR; TCRdb lists only in-frame clones, some missing. The table has around 91,000 clones, roughly 80% seen once. Autologous stem cell transplantation was followed by relapse in every patient, and brentuximab vedotin exposure varied. The source material was peripheral blood mononuclear cells (PBMCs), sampled before the second cycle of nivolumab. The receptors originated from a human donor with classical Hodgkin lymphoma.

The CDR3 DNA follows: TGTGCCATCAGTGATCGACGTAATGAGCAGTTCTTC. Its translation: CAISDRRNEQFF. This chain joins TRBV10-3 and TRBJ2-1; D not certain. Germline V gives CDR1 ENHRY, CDR2 SYGVKD. V lost 3 bases and J lost 7, with 7 bases in between. The CDR3 has 12 amino acids.

The V and J genes are TRBV5-8 and TRBJ1-2; D unresolved. Looked up from germline, CDR1 is SGHTS and CDR2 is YDEGEE. The CDR3 loop spans 14 amino acids. Between the trimmed V and J ends, which lost 1 base and 4 bases, there was a span of 11 bases. CDR3 sequence reads: CASSLNRRSYGYTF. The CDR3, as DNA: TGTGCCAGCAGCTTGAACCGCAGGTCCTATGGCTACACCTTC.

The genes are TRBV19 and TRBJ1-2, with 10 bases aligning to TRBD1. The V and J ends lost 6 bases and 7 bases, in that order; junction bases with no gene match: 5. The germline gives CDR1 LNHDA, CDR2 SQIVND (reference sequence). The CDR3 is 13 residues long. CDR3 bases: TGTGCCAGTAGAGGGACAGGGGCTATTGGCTACACCTTC. Its protein is CASRGTGAIGYTF.

J is TRBJ2-7 and V is TRBV4-2, with 8 nucleotides matching TRBD2. The CDR3 totals 17 residues. Germline values: CDR1 LGHNA, CDR2 YNFKEQ. J was trimmed by 5 bases and V by 4 bases; bases with no gene match: 16. The CDR3 here is CASSPAVGRGLGDEQYF. Written as DNA, the CDR3 is TGTGCCAGCAGCCCCGCGGTGGGGCGGGGACTAGGTGACGAGCAGTACTTC.

The rearrangement joins TRBV9 to TRBJ2-1; 8 bases match TRBD2. Germline V CDR1 and CDR2: SGDLS, YYNGEE. The CDR3 is 17 residues long. Unmatched junction bases numbered 11, after V lost 0 bases and J lost 6 bases. The CDR3 region has the DNA TGTGCCAGCAGCGTAGTAGGAGGAGGACTAGCCCCCAATGAGCAGTTCTTC. Translating it yields CASSVVGGGLAPNEQFF.

The chain has TRBV4-1 and TRBJ2-3; D could derive from TRBD1 or TRBD2 (5 bases each). The CDR3 contains 20 residues. The V end lost 0 bases, the J end lost 0 bases, and 22 bases lay between the germline ends. Germline V lookup: CDR1 MGHRA, CDR2 YSYEKL. The CDR3 loop reads CASSQDLWGSRFQSTDTQYF. The CDR3 DNA sequence: TGCGCCAGCAGCCAAGATCTTTGGGGGAGCCGCTTCCAAAGCACAGATACGCAGTATTTT.

This chain connects TRBV6-1 to TRBJ1-1; TRBD1 might be the D (5 bases). Trimming removed 4 bases at V and 4 bases at J, with 16 bases between. The CDR3 totals 15 residues. CDR1 MNHNS and CDR2 SASEGT come from the germline V gene. The CDR3 reads CASSALAGLTTEAFF. DNA of the CDR3: TGTGCCAGCAGTGCCCTGGCGGGACTAACCACTGAAGCTTTCTTT.

The chain uses TRBV7-9 and TRBJ2-7; D gene uncertain. Germline assignment: CDR1 SEHNR and CDR2 FQNEAQ (reference sequence). This CDR3 is 14 amino acids long. Trimming took off 5 bases at V and 2 bases at J, with 13 bases between the two ends. This CDR3 is CASSADTTTYEQYF. The DNA of the CDR3 is TGTGCCAGCAGCGCCGACACAACCACCTACGAGCAGTACTTC.

This sequence joins TRBV28 and TRBJ2-1; no clear D gene. This CDR3 is built from 13 residues. The germline V gene encodes CDR1 MDHEN and CDR2 SYDVKM. The V and J ends lost 5 bases and 4 bases respectively, with 9 bases between them. CDR3: CASSPKVYNEQFF. In DNA form, the CDR3 reads TGTGCCAGCAGTCCTAAGGTGTACAATGAGCAGTTCTTC.

A few counts support this clone. V usage is TRBV5-1 and J usage is TRBJ2-5; 12 bases are shared with TRBD2. V dropped 8 bases and J dropped 5; count of bases not matched to a gene: 10. This CDR3 is built from 15 residues. Germline CDR1 is SGHRS and CDR2 is YFSETQ. CDR3 residues: CASRLAGAELETQYF. CDR3 sequence (DNA): TGCGCCAGTCGACTAGCGGGAGCGGAGTTGGAGACCCAGTACTTC. The complete variable domain, with remaining parts taken from reference TRBV5-1 and TRBJ2-5, reads KAGVTQTPRYLIKTRGQQVTLSCSPISGHRSVSWYQQTPGQGLQFLFEYFSETQRNKGNFPGRFSGRQFSNSRSEMNVSTLELGDSALYLCASRLAGAELETQYFGPGTRLLVL.

The chain is built from TRBV5-1 and TRBJ2-5; the D is unclear. The germline V and J ends were trimmed by 1 base and 2 bases, with 6 bases remaining between them. The CDR3 is made up of 13 amino acids. Germline V gene sequence: CDR1 SGHRS, CDR2 YFSETQ. DNA of the CDR3: TGCGCCAGCAGCTTGATAGTACAAGAGACCCAGTACTTC. Amino acid sequence: CASSLIVQETQYF.

This clone was observed a single time. In DNA, the CDR3 is TGTGCCACCAGCCGCTACGGTTGGGAGGCCCAGTACTTC. Translation gives CATSRYGWEAQYF. The chain uses TRBV15 and TRBJ2-5; TRBD2 might be the D (6 bases). CDR1 LNHNV and CDR2 YYDKDF come from the germline V gene (reference sequence). CDR3 size: 13 residues. Trimming removed 5 bases at V and 9 bases at J, with 16 bases between. The full variable domain, in which reference TRBV15 and TRBJ2-5 provide the parts outside the CDR3, is DAMVIQNPRYQVTQFGKPVTLSCSQTLNHNVMYWYQQKSSQAPKLLFHYYDKDFNNEADTPDNFQSRRPNTSFCFLDIRSPGLGDTAMYLCATSRYGWEAQYFGPGTRLLVL.

The V call is TRBV7-2, the J call TRBJ1-2, with 7 bases aligning to TRBD1. V lost 5 bases, J lost 0 bases, and 6 bases stayed unmatched. Germline assignment: CDR1 SGHTA and CDR2 FQGNSA. CDR3 length equals 15 residues. CDR3 nucleotide sequence: TGTGCCAGCAGCCGTAGGGACAGTCCTAACTATGGCTACACCTTC. Translated: CASSRRDSPNYGYTF.

The V and J genes are TRBV12-5 and TRBJ1-5; D not certain. The CDR3 extends over 13 amino acids. The V gene lost 8 bases and the J gene lost 2 bases, with 10 bases spanning the gap. Germline values: CDR1 LGHNT, CDR2 FRNRAP. CDR3 nucleotide sequence: TGTGCTAGTTCGGGGTCGGGCAATCAGCCCCAGCATTTT. Its translation: CASSGSGNQPQHF.

V usage is TRBV29-1 and J usage is TRBJ1-1; D unclear. The CDR3 loop spans 13 amino acids. The germline V and J ends were trimmed by 6 bases and 4 bases, with 15 bases remaining between them. Germline values: CDR1 SQVTM, CDR2 ANQGSEA. This CDR3 is CSVHDEAGTEAFF. CDR3 in DNA: TGCAGCGTCCATGACGAGGCGGGCACTGAAGCTTTCTTT. The variable domain in full, with the rest retrieved from reference TRBV29-1 and TRBJ1-1, is SAVISQKPSRDICQRGTSLTIQCQVDSQVTMMFWYRQQPGQSLTLIATANQGSEATYESGFVIDKFPISRPNLTFSTLTVSNMSPEDSSIYLCSVHDEAGTEAFFGQGTRLTVV.

V is TRBV12-5 and J is TRBJ2-3; 9 bases are shared with TRBD1. J lost 4 bases, V lost 5 bases, and 7 bases had no gene match. Germline values: CDR1 LGHNT, CDR2 FRNRAP. This CDR3 is 15 amino acids long. This CDR3 is CASGAGQGVADTQYF. The CDR3, as DNA: TGTGCTAGTGGTGCGGGACAGGGAGTCGCAGATACGCAGTATTTT. The variable domain in full, with the rest retrieved from reference TRBV12-5 and TRBJ2-3, is DARVTQTPRHKVTEMGQEVTMRCQPILGHNTVFWYRQTMMQGLELLAYFRNRAPLDDSGMPKDRFSAEMPDATLATLKIQPSEPRDSAVYFCASGAGQGVADTQYFGPGTRLTVL.

This chain connects TRBV5-4 to TRBJ1-1; D not certain. The V gene lost 3 bases and the J gene lost 5 bases, with 11 bases spanning the gap. CDR3 length: 13 residues. Germline V lookup: CDR1 SGHNT, CDR2 YYREEE (reference sequence). CDR3 sequence: CASSSAQRTEAFF. CDR3 nucleotides: TGTGCCAGCAGCTCCGCACAGAGGACTGAAGCTTTCTTT.

The chain couples TRBV5-1 to TRBJ2-1, with TRBD2 matching over 8 bases. CDR1 SGHRS and CDR2 YFSETQ come from the germline V gene. This CDR3 is built from 15 residues. Losses at the gene ends were 4 bases for V and 7 bases for J; bases not matched to a gene: 10. CDR3 protein: CASSKRIAGRNEQFF. CDR3 DNA sequence: TGCGCCAGCAGCAAGAGGATAGCGGGAAGGAATGAGCAGTTCTTC.

This clone has only a few counts. The chain couples TRBV10-2 to TRBJ2-2, with 11 nucleotides matching TRBD2. The trim removed 7 bases at V and 3 bases at J, leaving 16 bases unmatched. The CDR3 covers 19 residues. Germline loops: CDR1 WSHSY, CDR2 SAAADI. This CDR3 is CASKNIRTSGRGDTGELFF. As DNA, the CDR3 is TGCGCCAGCAAGAACATTCGAACTAGCGGGAGAGGAGACACCGGGGAGCTGTTTTTT.

V and J are TRBV19 and TRBJ2-6; no definite D call. The germline gives CDR1 LNHDA, CDR2 SQIVND (reference sequence). The CDR3 length is 15 residues. Trimming took off 6 bases at V and 1 base at J, with 10 bases between the two ends. As DNA, the CDR3 is TGTGCCAGTAGCCCTAGGAGATCTGGGGCCAACGTCCTGACTTTC. This sequence encodes CASSPRRSGANVLTF.

V gene TRBV11-2 combines with J gene TRBJ2-1; TRBD2 aligns across 7 bases. This CDR3 has 16 residues. After removal of 2 bases from V and 4 bases from J, the junction contained 8 bases not matched to a gene. Germline V gene data show CDR1 as SGHAT and CDR2 as FQNNGV. The DNA of the CDR3 is TGTGCCAGCAGCTTAATAGCGGGCCTACTTTACAATGAGCAGTTCTTC. This translates into CASSLIAGLLYNEQFF.

The rearrangement joins TRBV7-3 to TRBJ2-5; 10 bases are shared with TRBD2. The CDR3 runs to 14 residues. Trimming cost V 5 bases and J 2 bases; bases outside gene matches: 2. From germline, CDR1 is SGHTA and CDR2 FQGTGA. The CDR3 loop reads CASSKLAGQETQYF. The CDR3 coding sequence is TGTGCCAGCAGCAAACTAGCGGGGCAAGAGACCCAGTACTTC.

The CDR3 nucleotides are TGTGCCACCCAGGGACTAGCGTCCCTCGAGCAGTACTTC. Translated, it gives CATQGLASLEQYF. J is TRBJ2-7 and V is TRBV15; 10 bases are a match to TRBD2. The V and J ends lost 8 bases and 6 bases, in that order; junction bases with no gene match: 7. CDR3 size: 13 residues. Germline loops: CDR1 LNHNV, CDR2 YYDKDF (reference sequence).

This rearrangement joins TRBV2 to TRBJ2-3; TRBD1 aligns across 7 bases. V gave up 4 bases and J gave up 5 bases; unmatched junction bases: 9. The CDR3 runs to 15 residues. The germline gives CDR1 SNHLY, CDR2 FYNNEI. CDR3 nucleotide sequence: TGTGCCAGCAGTGTCCAAGGGGGCCGTGGAGATACGCAGTATTTT. Translation: CASSVQGGRGDTQYF.

The V call is TRBV7-9, the J call TRBJ2-3, with 7 nucleotides matching TRBD2. CDR1 and CDR2 from the germline V gene are SEHNR and FQNEAQ (reference sequence). The CDR3 runs 12 residues. J was trimmed by 8 bases and V by 5 bases; bases with no gene match: 4. The CDR3 reads CASSHSSGTQYF. CDR3 in DNA: TGTGCCAGCAGCCACTCTAGCGGTACGCAGTATTTT.

The chain employs TRBV6-1 and TRBJ1-2; D call uncertain. CDR1 and CDR2 (germline): MNHNS, SASEGT. V was pared by 2 bases and J by 2 bases, with 15 bases between. The CDR3 sequence is 16 residues long. The DNA for the CDR3 is TGTGCCAGCAGTGAATACCCCACAGCTCCAAACTATGGCTACACCTTC. Encoded protein: CASSEYPTAPNYGYTF.

The chain employs TRBV5-1 and TRBJ2-5; the match to TRBD1 covers 8 bases. This CDR3 comprises 13 residues. Germline lookup yields CDR1 SGHRS and CDR2 YFSETQ. V was clipped by 4 bases and J by 7 bases; unmatched bases: 6. CDR3 coding DNA: TGCGCCAGCAGCCAGACAGGGGATCGGACCCAGTACTTC. Amino acids: CASSQTGDRTQYF.

This clone was recorded only once. V is TRBV5-5 and J is TRBJ2-7; maybe TRBD1 (6 bases). The V gene's germline CDR1 is SGHKS and CDR2 YYEKEE (reference sequence). The CDR3 sequence is 15 residues long. With 4 bases removed from V and 0 bases from J, the gap between germline ends came to 14 bases. CDR3 nucleotide sequence: TGTGCCAGCAGCCCGGACAGCCTGCGCTCCTACGAGCAGTACTTC. As protein: CASSPDSLRSYEQYF.